These 13 T cell receptor beta chains were sequenced from one sample in a study of cytomegalovirus exposure and HLA in healthy donors. TCRdb keeps only in-frame clones here, not all; method: immunoSEQ multiplex PCR. The sample includes some 200,000 clones, just over 90% seen only once; the top ten take 0.85% to 1.2%. Sample: PBMCs. The receptors come from a woman between 18 and 29 years old in good health and CMV-seronegative.

This chain links TRBV10-2 with TRBJ2-3, with 7 nucleotides matching TRBD2. Per the germline V gene, CDR1 is WSHSY and CDR2 is SAAADI. The CDR3 has 17 amino acids. The V segment lost 3 bases and the J segment 4 bases; nucleotides outside the gene matches: 13. CDR3 in amino acids: CASSDPSRGGRPDTQYF. CDR3 sequence (DNA): TGCGCCAGCAGTGATCCCTCTAGGGGAGGGCGCCCAGATACGCAGTATTTT.

This clone was picked up one time. The chain joins TRBV30 to TRBJ1-4; D is ambiguous. The CDR3 extends over 16 amino acids. Germline values: CDR1 GTSNPN, CDR2 SVGIG (reference sequence). V dropped 2 bases and J dropped 8 bases, with 21 bases sitting between them. The chain's CDR3 is CAWSLVAIMSREKLFF. CDR3 DNA sequence: TGTGCCTGGAGTTTGGTTGCTATAATGAGTCGGGAAAAACTGTTTTTT.

This chain links TRBV5-4 with TRBJ2-7; TRBD2 aligns across 14 bases. This CDR3 has 14 amino acids. Looked up from germline, CDR1 is SGHNT and CDR2 is YYREEE (reference sequence). Trimming cost V 0 bases and J 9 bases; bases outside gene matches: 2. The CDR3 loop is CASSLGLAGGGQYF. The CDR3 DNA is TGTGCCAGCAGCTTGGGACTAGCGGGAGGGGGGCAGTACTTC.

This clone has a handful of counts. The chain carries TRBV30 and TRBJ1-2; TRBD1 aligns across 10 bases. This CDR3 is 15 amino acids long. V was clipped by 0 bases and J by 7 bases; unmatched bases: 8. Germline lookup yields CDR1 GTSNPN and CDR2 SVGIG (reference sequence). The CDR3 DNA sequence: TGTGCCTGGAGTGTACGGGGACAGGGGAGTTCTGGCTACACCTTC. Translation: CAWSVRGQGSSGYTF. The full variable domain, in which reference TRBV30 and TRBJ1-2 provide the parts outside the CDR3, is SQTIHQWPATLVQPVGSPLSLECTVEGTSNPNLYWYRQAAGRGLQLLFYSVGIGQISSEVPQNLSASRPQDRQFILSSKKLLLSDSGFYLCAWSVRGQGSSGYTFGSGTRLTVV.

The chain employs TRBV5-1 and TRBJ1-4; TRBD1 is a possible D gene (6 bases). CDR3 size: 16 residues. Germline V gene lookup returns CDR1 SGHRS and CDR2 YFSETQ. Between the trimmed V and J ends, which lost 4 bases and 1 base, there was a span of 14 bases. As DNA, the CDR3 is TGCGCCAGCAGCGCCGACACAGGGTTAACTAATGAAAAACTGTTTTTT. The encoded protein is CASSADTGLTNEKLFF.

The V and J genes are TRBV18 and TRBJ1-6; 11 bases are shared with TRBD1. The germline V gene encodes CDR1 KGHSH and CDR2 LQKENI. V dropped 4 bases and J dropped 10; count of bases not matched to a gene: 6. CDR3 length equals 15 residues. As DNA, the CDR3 is TGTGCCAGCTCACAGGGGACAGGGGGTGACTCACCCCTCCACTTT. Translating gives CASSQGTGGDSPLHF.

This chain connects TRBV5-4 to TRBJ1-1; 9 bases are a match to TRBD1. Germline trimming cut 7 bases from V and 6 bases from J; bases unmatched to any gene: 7. The germline CDR1 and CDR2 sequences are SGHNT and YYREEE (reference sequence). The CDR3 loop spans 13 amino acids. The CDR3 nucleotides read TGTGCCAGCTTCCCGGGACAGGGCTCTGAAGCTTTCTTT. Translating it yields CASFPGQGSEAFF.

For the CDR3, the DNA is TGCGCCAGCAGCCAAGACCCCCCACGGTTAGCCAAAAACATTCAGTACTTC. Its protein product is CASSQDPPRLAKNIQYF. The chain couples TRBV4-1 to TRBJ2-4, with D unclear. The V gene lost 0 bases and the J gene lost 0 bases, with 12 bases spanning the gap. Germline CDR1 MGHRA, CDR2 YSYEKL. The CDR3 is 17 amino acids.

The chain recombines TRBV6-4 with TRBJ1-1, with TRBD1 matching 7 bases. J gave up 0 bases and V 4 bases, and 2 bases lay outside the gene matches. The CDR3 runs 14 residues. Looked up from germline, CDR1 is MRHNA and CDR2 is SNTAGT. CDR3 in amino acids: CASSVGTVNTEAFF. CDR3 nucleotide sequence: TGTGCCAGCAGTGTCGGGACAGTGAACACTGAAGCTTTCTTT.

This sequence joins TRBV5-1 and TRBJ1-6; TRBD1 aligns across 8 bases. This CDR3 has 16 residues. After removal of 4 bases from V and 6 bases from J, the junction contained 9 bases not matched to a gene. CDR1 and CDR2 from the germline V gene are SGHRS and YFSETQ. CDR3 loop: CASSLSTGDRNSPLHF. CDR3 nucleotides: TGCGCCAGCAGCCTATCGACAGGGGATCGTAATTCACCCCTCCACTTT.

This clone occurred once. The chain has TRBV5-1 and TRBJ2-3; 7 bases agree with TRBD1. In germline, CDR1 is SGHRS, CDR2 YFSETQ. This CDR3 spans 13 amino acids. J lost 6 bases, V lost 1 base, and 2 bases had no gene match. CDR3 region: CASSLWGQDTQYF. The CDR3 DNA is TGCGCCAGCAGCTTGTGGGGACAGGATACGCAGTATTTT.

This clone was picked up one time. The rearrangement uses TRBV27 and TRBJ2-1; D is unresolved. Germline lookup yields CDR1 MNHEY and CDR2 SMNVEV (reference sequence). The CDR3 covers 13 residues. Trimming left V 2 bases short and J 5 bases short, with 7 bases between. The DNA of the CDR3 is TGTGCCAGCAGTTTAGTTAGTAACAATGAGCAGTTCTTC. Amino acid sequence: CASSLVSNNEQFF.

As concerns this clone: Other nucleotide sequences from this sample produce the same CDR3. The chain combines TRBV25-1 with TRBJ1-4; possibly TRBD1 for D (5 bases). The CDR3 spans 14 residues. The germline V and J ends were trimmed by 6 bases and 7 bases, with 15 bases remaining between them. Germline assignment: CDR1 MGHDK and CDR2 SYGVNS. CDR3 DNA: TGTGCCAGCAGGCGCGGGGGTTACGCTGAAAAACTGTTTTTT. This translates into CASRRGGYAEKLFF.